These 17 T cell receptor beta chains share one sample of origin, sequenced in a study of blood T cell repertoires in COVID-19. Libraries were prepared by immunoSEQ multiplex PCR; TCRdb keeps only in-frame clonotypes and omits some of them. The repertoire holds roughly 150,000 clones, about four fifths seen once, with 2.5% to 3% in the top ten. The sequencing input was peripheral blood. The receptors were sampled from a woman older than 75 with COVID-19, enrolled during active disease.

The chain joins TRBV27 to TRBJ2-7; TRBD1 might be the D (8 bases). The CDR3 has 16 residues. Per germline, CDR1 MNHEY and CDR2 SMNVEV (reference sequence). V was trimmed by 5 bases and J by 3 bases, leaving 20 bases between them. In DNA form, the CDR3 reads TGTGCCAGCAGTAACCTGGGGGGGACAGGAATCTACGAGCAGTACTTC. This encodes CASSNLGGTGIYEQYF.

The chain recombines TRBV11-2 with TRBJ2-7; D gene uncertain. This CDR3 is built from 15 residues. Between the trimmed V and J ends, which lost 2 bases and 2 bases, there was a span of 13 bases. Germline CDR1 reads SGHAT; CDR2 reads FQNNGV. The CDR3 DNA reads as TGTGCCAGCAGCTTATTGCACCGCTCAGCCTACGAGCAGTACTTC. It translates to CASSLLHRSAYEQYF.

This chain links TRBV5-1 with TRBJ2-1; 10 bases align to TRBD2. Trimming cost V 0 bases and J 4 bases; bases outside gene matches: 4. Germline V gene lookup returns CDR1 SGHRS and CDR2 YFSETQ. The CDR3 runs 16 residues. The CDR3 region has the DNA TGCGCCAGCAGCTTGGGTTCTAGCGGGAGATACAATGAGCAGTTCTTC. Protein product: CASSLGSSGRYNEQFF.

CDR3 DNA sequence: TGTGCCGTATGGGGAGCAGGTGAGCAGTTCTTC. It yields the protein CAVWGAGEQFF. The J gene is TRBJ2-1, the V gene TRBV28; TRBD2 is a possible D gene (5 bases). The germline V and J ends were trimmed by 11 bases and 9 bases, with 14 bases remaining between them. There are 11 residues in the CDR3. CDR1 and CDR2 (germline): MDHEN, SYDVKM.

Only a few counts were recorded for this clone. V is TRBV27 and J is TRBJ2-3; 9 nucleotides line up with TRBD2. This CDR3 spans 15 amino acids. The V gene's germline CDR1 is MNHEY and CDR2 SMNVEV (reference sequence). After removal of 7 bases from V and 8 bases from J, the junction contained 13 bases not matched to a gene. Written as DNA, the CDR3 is TGTGCCAGCACCAAGGGGAGCGGGGGGTTCCGTACGCAGTATTTT. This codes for CASTKGSGGFRTQYF.

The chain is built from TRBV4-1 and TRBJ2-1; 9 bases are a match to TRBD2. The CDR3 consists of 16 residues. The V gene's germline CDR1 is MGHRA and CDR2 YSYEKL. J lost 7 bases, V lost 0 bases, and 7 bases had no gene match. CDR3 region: CASSQDRGLAANEQFF. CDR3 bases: TGCGCCAGCAGCCAAGATAGGGGACTAGCTGCTAATGAGCAGTTCTTC.

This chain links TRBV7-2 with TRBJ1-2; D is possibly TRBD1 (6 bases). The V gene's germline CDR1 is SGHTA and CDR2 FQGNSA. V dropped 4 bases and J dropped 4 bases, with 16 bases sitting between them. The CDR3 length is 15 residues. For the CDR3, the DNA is TGTGCCAGCAGCTCAGGAAGACAGGCCTTCTATGGCTACACCTTC. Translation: CASSSGRQAFYGYTF.

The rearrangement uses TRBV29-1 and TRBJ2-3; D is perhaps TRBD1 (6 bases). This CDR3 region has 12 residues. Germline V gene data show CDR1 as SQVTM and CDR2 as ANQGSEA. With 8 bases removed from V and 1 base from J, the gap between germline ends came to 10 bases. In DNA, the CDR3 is TGCAGCATTCGGACAGGCACAGATACGCAGTATTTT. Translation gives CSIRTGTDTQYF.

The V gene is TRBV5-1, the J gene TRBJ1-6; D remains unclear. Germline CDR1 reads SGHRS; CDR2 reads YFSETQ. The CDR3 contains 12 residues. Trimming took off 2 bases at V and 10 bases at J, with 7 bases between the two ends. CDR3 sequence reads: CASSLEGSPLHF. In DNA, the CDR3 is TGCGCCAGCAGCTTAGAGGGCTCACCCCTCCACTTT.

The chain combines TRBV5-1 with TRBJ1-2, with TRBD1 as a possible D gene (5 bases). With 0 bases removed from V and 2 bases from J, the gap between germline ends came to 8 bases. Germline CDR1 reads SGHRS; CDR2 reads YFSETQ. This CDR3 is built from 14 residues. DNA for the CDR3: TGCGCCAGCAGCTTGGGGGGCCAGAACTATGGCTACACCTTC. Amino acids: CASSLGGQNYGYTF.

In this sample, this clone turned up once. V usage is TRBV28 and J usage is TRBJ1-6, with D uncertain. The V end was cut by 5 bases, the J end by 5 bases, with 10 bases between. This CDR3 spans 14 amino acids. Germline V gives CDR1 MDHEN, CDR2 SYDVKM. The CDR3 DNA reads TGTGCCAGCAGTCTGACGGAGAATAATTCACCCCTCCACTTT. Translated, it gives CASSLTENNSPLHF.

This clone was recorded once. The DNA of the CDR3 is TGTGCCGTACGGGGGGGTGCGAACACCGGGGAGCTGTTTTTT. Its protein product is CAVRGGANTGELFF. The chain employs TRBV6-5 and TRBJ2-2; 8 bases map to TRBD2. Looked up from germline, CDR1 is MNHEY and CDR2 is SVGAGI. The CDR3 consists of 14 residues. The V and J ends lost 11 bases and 0 bases, in that order; junction bases with no gene match: 5.

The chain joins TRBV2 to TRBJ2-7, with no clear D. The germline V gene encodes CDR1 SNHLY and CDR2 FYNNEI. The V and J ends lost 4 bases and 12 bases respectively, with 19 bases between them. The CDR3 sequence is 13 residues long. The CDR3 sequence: CASSGAPLLMVYF. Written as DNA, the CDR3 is TGTGCCAGCAGTGGGGCCCCCCTTCTCATGGTGTACTTC. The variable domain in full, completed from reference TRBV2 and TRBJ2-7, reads EPEVTQTPSHQVTQMGQEVILRCVPISNHLYFYWYRQILGQKVEFLVSFYNNEISEKSEIFDDQFSVERPDGSNFTLKIRSTKLEDSAMYFCASSGAPLLMVYFGPGTRLTVT.

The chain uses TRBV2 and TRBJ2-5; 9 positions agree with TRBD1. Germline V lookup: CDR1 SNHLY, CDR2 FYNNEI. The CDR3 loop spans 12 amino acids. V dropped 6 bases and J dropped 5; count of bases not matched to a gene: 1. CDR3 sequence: CASSGTGETQYF. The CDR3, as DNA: TGTGCCAGCAGCGGGACAGGGGAGACCCAGTACTTC. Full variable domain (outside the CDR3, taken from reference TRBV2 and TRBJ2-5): EPEVTQTPSHQVTQMGQEVILRCVPISNHLYFYWYRQILGQKVEFLVSFYNNEISEKSEIFDDQFSVERPDGSNFTLKIRSTKLEDSAMYFCASSGTGETQYFGPGTRLLVL.

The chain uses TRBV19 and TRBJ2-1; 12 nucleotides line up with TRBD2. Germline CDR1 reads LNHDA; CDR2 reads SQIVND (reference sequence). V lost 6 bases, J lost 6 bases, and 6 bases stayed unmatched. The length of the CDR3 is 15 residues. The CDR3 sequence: CASSGLAGSPNEQFF. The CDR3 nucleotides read TGTGCCAGTAGCGGACTAGCGGGGTCCCCCAATGAGCAGTTCTTC.

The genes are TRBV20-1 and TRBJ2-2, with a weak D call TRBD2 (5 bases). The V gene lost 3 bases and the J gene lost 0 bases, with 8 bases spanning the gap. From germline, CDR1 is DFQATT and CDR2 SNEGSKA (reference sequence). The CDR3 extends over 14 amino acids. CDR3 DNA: TGCAGTGCTAGTCGGGGAGCGAACACCGGGGAGCTGTTTTTT. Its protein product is CSASRGANTGELFF.

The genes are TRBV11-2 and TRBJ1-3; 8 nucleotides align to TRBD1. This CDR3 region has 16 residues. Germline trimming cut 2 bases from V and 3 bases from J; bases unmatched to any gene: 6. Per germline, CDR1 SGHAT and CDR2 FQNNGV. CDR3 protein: CASSLRQGADGNTIYF. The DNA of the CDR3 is TGTGCCAGCAGCTTACGGCAGGGGGCTGATGGAAACACCATATATTTT. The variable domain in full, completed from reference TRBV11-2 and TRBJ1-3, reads EAGVAQSPRYKIIEKRQSVAFWCNPISGHATLYWYQQILGQGPKLLIQFQNNGVVDDSQLPKDRFSAERLKGVDSTLKIQPAKLEDSAVYLCASSLRQGADGNTIYFGEGSWLTVV.